A single sample gave rise to the 7 T cell receptor beta chains below, sequenced in a study of T cell responses to AZD1222 COVID-19 vaccine. The protocol was immunoSEQ multiplex PCR, while the TCRdb copy is restricted to in-frame clones and leaves out a portion. The sample lists 95,000 to 100,000 clones, about 88% seen once, with around 1.5% in the top ten. Sequenced material: peripheral blood, taken on day 0 of AZD1222 vaccination. The receptor set was obtained from an adult in good health.

The gene calls are TRBV18 and TRBJ1-1, with 9 bases aligning to TRBD1. The CDR3 is made up of 15 amino acids. Trimming cost V 6 bases and J 3 bases; bases outside gene matches: 8. Germline values: CDR1 KGHSH, CDR2 LQKENI. The CDR3 here is CASSPTGGSDTEAFF. The CDR3 DNA sequence: TGTGCCAGCTCTCCTACAGGGGGCTCGGACACTGAAGCTTTCTTT.

The V and J genes are TRBV30 and TRBJ1-4, with D uncertain. Trimming took 0 bases from V and 10 from J, leaving 9 bases between them. The CDR3 is made up of 12 amino acids. From germline, CDR1 is GTSNPN and CDR2 SVGIG (reference sequence). The CDR3 protein is CAWSVQIGKLFF. In nucleotides, the CDR3 is TGTGCCTGGAGTGTCCAGATCGGAAAACTGTTTTTT.

A single count supports this clone. The chain recombines TRBV5-1 with TRBJ1-4, with D maybe TRBD1 (6 bases). Trimming stripped 5 bases from V and 4 bases from J, with 15 bases between. The CDR3 spans 15 residues. The germline gives CDR1 SGHRS, CDR2 YFSETQ. The CDR3 coding sequence is TGCGCCAGCAGTTACTCGACAGGTTTTAATGAAAAACTGTTTTTT. Its protein is CASSYSTGFNEKLFF.

The gene calls are TRBV27 and TRBJ1-2; D not certain. V lost 6 bases to trimming and J lost 5 bases, with 16 bases between them. CDR1 and CDR2 (germline): MNHEY, SMNVEV (reference sequence). CDR3 length: 14 amino acids. This CDR3 is CASRALEENYGYTF. The CDR3 DNA is TGTGCCAGCAGGGCCCTAGAGGAAAATTATGGCTACACCTTC.

The CDR3 region has the DNA TGTGCCAGCAGTGCTACAGGCTACGAGCAGTACTTC. Translating it yields CASSATGYEQYF. The V call is TRBV7-9, the J call TRBJ2-7; D is perhaps TRBD1 (5 bases). The CDR3 has 12 residues. Per the germline V gene, CDR1 is SEHNR and CDR2 is FQNEAQ (reference sequence). V was cut by 6 bases and J by 3 bases, with 9 bases left in between.

The J gene is TRBJ1-6, the V gene TRBV9, with TRBD1 identical over 7 bases. The CDR3 has 14 amino acids. The V gene's germline CDR1 is SGDLS and CDR2 YYNGEE. Unmatched junction bases numbered 3, after V lost 3 bases and J lost 6 bases. CDR3 in amino acids: CASSGRTGNSPLHF. In DNA, the CDR3 is TGTGCCAGCAGCGGGAGGACAGGTAATTCACCCCTCCACTTT.

This clone was observed a single time. The V call is TRBV11-2, the J call TRBJ2-2, with D possibly being TRBD1 (5 bases). Germline V CDR1 and CDR2: SGHAT, FQNNGV. V shed 6 bases and J shed 5 bases, with 13 bases lying between them. The length of the CDR3 is 14 residues. CDR3 DNA: TGTGCCAGCAGTGAGCAGGGATGGACCGGGGAGCTGTTTTTT. The encoded protein is CASSEQGWTGELFF.